Shown below are 18 T cell receptor beta chains from a single sample sequenced in a study of blood T cells in healthy people across ages (dated by TCRdb to the mid-2010s). Receptor libraries were prepared by 5' RACE. The sequencing machine was an Illumina HiSeq 2500. A second 7 to 11 cycle PCR used a sample-barcoded 5' primer and a J-beta primer mix. TCRdb reran the public reads through fastp at Q25 and MiXCR, keeping productive beta chains. Each entry merges the rows of one CDR3 protein and shows their most common DNA and genes. The sample has hundreds of thousands of distinct CDR3 sequences on record, 29% of them singletons. The top ten clones comprise 17% of the sample. The sample was blood. The receptor source for this set is an elderly woman in good health.

The chain is built from TRBV2 and TRBJ2-3; 11 bases agree with TRBD2. Trimming at V came to 7 bases and at J to 2 bases, leaving 20 bases not matched to a gene. Per germline, CDR1 SNHLY and CDR2 FYNNEI. CDR3 length equals 20 residues. CDR3 residues: CASTERWTSGRTGNTDTQYF. The DNA for the CDR3 is TGTGCCAGCACAGAACGATGGACTAGCGGGCGAACGGGGAACACAGATACGCAGTATTTT.

The V call is TRBV6-5, the J call TRBJ2-2, with no clear D. Between the trimmed V and J ends, which lost 0 bases and 6 bases, there was a span of 5 bases. This CDR3 contains 13 residues. CDR1 is MNHEY and CDR2 is SVGAGI in the germline V gene. CDR3 in amino acids: CASSYSIPGELFF. Here the CDR3 DNA reads TGTGCCAGCAGTTACTCGATCCCCGGGGAGCTGTTTTTT.

The chain employs TRBV7-2 and TRBJ2-5; 7 bases map to TRBD2. Trimming removed 5 bases from V and 11 bases from J; junction bases left unmatched: 17. The CDR3 runs to 15 residues. From germline, CDR1 is SGHTA and CDR2 FQGNSA. DNA for the CDR3: TGTGCCAGCAGCCCCGGAGCGGGATTGTACAATGAGCAGTACTTC. Translation gives CASSPGAGLYNEQYF.

This clonotype came up a few times. Sequence at one end of the junction differs from germline and may be a read error. CDR3 residues: CSARDGTDAQYF. The CDR3 nucleotides read TGCAGTGCTAGAGATGGGACAGATGCGCAGTATTTT. J is TRBJ2-3 and V is TRBV20-1, with 7 positions matching TRBD1. CDR3 length: 12 residues. Germline CDR1 DFQATT, CDR2 SNEGSKA (reference sequence).

This chain joins TRBV7-8 and TRBJ1-1, with a tentative D call TRBD1 (6 bases). CDR1 and CDR2 (germline): SGHVS, FQNEAQ. CDR3 length equals 14 residues. Between the trimmed V and J ends, which lost 5 bases and 0 bases, there was a span of 10 bases. The CDR3 nucleotides read TGTGCCAGCAGCGCACAGGGTGTGAACACTGAAGCTTTCTTT. It encodes CASSAQGVNTEAFF.

This clonotype was picked up a small number of times. The J gene is TRBJ1-2, the V gene TRBV3-1; TRBD1 might be the D (5 bases). The germline V and J ends were trimmed by 2 bases and 6 bases, with 10 bases remaining between them. In germline, CDR1 is LGHDT, CDR2 YNNKEL (reference sequence). The CDR3 totals 13 residues. The CDR3 DNA reads as TGTGCCAGCAGCCAACCTGGGGGGAATGGCTACACCTTC. Protein product: CASSQPGGNGYTF.

In regard to this clonotype: A much bigger clone sits one base away, suggesting this may be a read error. This chain links TRBV6-2 or TRBV6-3 with TRBJ2-3; 7 bases line up with TRBD1. Germline-derived CDR1 and CDR2 are MNHEY and SVGEGT. There are 15 residues in the CDR3. V dropped 8 bases and J dropped 2; count of bases not matched to a gene: 10. The CDR3 nucleotides read TGTGCCAGCGAAACCGGACAGGCATCCACAGATACGCAGTATTTT. Amino acid sequence: CASETGQASTDTQYF.

There are many counts of this clonotype. V and J are TRBV5-1 and TRBJ2-1, with 12 bases matching TRBD2. CDR1 and CDR2 from the germline V gene are SGHRS and YFSETQ. This CDR3 contains 19 residues. Trimming took 3 bases from V and 0 from J; bases not matched to a gene: 10. CDR3 sequence: CASSSFTSGGLGSYNEQFF. The CDR3 bases are TGCGCCAGCAGCTCCTTTACTAGCGGGGGGCTTGGCTCCTACAATGAGCAGTTCTTC.

Worth noting for this clonotype: The CDR3 does not end in the conserved phenylalanine or tryptophan, so this is likely a read error. The chain recombines TRBV5-6 with TRBJ2-1, with TRBD1 as a possible D gene (6 bases). The CDR3 has 15 amino acids. Germline values: CDR1 SGHDT, CDR2 YYEEEE. CDR3 loop: CTSSFGQRIYNEQFV. CDR3 nucleotides: TGTACCAGCAGCTTCGGACAGAGAATCTACAATGAGCAGTTCGTC.

Ten or more counts support this clonotype. The chain combines TRBV7-2 with TRBJ2-5; D gene ambiguous. Germline V CDR1 and CDR2: SGHTA, FQGNSA. The CDR3 runs 14 residues. Trimming removed 3 bases from V and 1 base from J, with 9 bases in between. The CDR3, as DNA: TGTGCCAGCAGCTTGCGTACGGGCCAAGAGACCCAGTACTTC. The encoded protein is CASSLRTGQETQYF. The full variable domain, in which reference TRBV7-2 and TRBJ2-5 provide the parts outside the CDR3, is GAGVSQSPSNKVTEKGKDVELRCDPISGHTALYWYRQSLGQGLEFLIYFQGNSAPDKSGLPSDRFSAERTGGSVSTLTIQRTQQEDSAVYLCASSLRTGQETQYFGPGTRLLVL.

This clonotype was detected ten times or more. The chain is built from TRBV7-2 and TRBJ2-4; the match to TRBD1 covers 7 bases. The CDR3 extends over 15 amino acids. J gave up 1 base and V 5 bases, and 5 bases lay outside the gene matches. Germline loops: CDR1 SGHTA, CDR2 FQGNSA. This chain's CDR3 is CASSQQGTAKNIQYF. In nucleotides, the CDR3 is TGTGCCAGCAGCCAACAGGGGACGGCCAAAAACATTCAGTACTTC.

The chain uses TRBV27 and TRBJ1-4, with 7 bases aligning to TRBD1. This CDR3 has 17 residues. CDR1 and CDR2 (germline): MNHEY, SMNVEV (reference sequence). V was clipped by 2 bases and J by 0 bases; unmatched bases: 6. In nucleotides, the CDR3 is TGTGCCAGCAGTTTACGACAGGGCCTAGCAACTAATGAAAAACTGTTTTTT. Translating gives CASSLRQGLATNEKLFF.

With regard to this clonotype: This could be a read error, since a much larger clone is one nucleotide away. The V call is TRBV10-3, the J call TRBJ2-1; 12 bases fit TRBD1. Germline CDR1 is ENHRY and CDR2 is SYGVKD. The CDR3 extends over 12 amino acids. The CDR3 reads CAIRGQGAELFF. CDR3 sequence (DNA): TGTGCCATCAGGGGACAGGGGGCTGAGCTGTTCTTC.

This clonotype was picked up a small number of times. The chain combines TRBV20-1 with TRBJ2-1; 8 positions agree with TRBD1. Germline CDR1 and CDR2: DFQATT and SNEGSKA (reference sequence). Trimming cost V 6 bases and J 7 bases; bases outside gene matches: 8. The length of the CDR3 is 13 residues. This CDR3 is CSANGQGANEQFF. The CDR3 nucleotides read TGCAGTGCAAACGGACAGGGTGCGAATGAGCAGTTCTTC.

This clonotype has more than one count but fewer than ten. The chain joins TRBV18 to TRBJ1-1; TRBD1 matches at 7 bases. The ends lost 3 bases at V and 1 base at J; junction bases unmatched: 5. Germline-derived CDR1 and CDR2 are KGHSH and LQKENI. CDR3 size: 15 residues. CDR3 loop: CASSPSYRGNTEAFF. The CDR3 DNA sequence: TGTGCCAGCTCACCTTCCTACAGGGGGAACACTGAAGCTTTCTTT.

In its sample, this clonotype was seen many times. This chain joins TRBV5-6 and TRBJ2-7; 11 bases fit TRBD1. Germline V gene lookup returns CDR1 SGHDT and CDR2 YYEEEE. This CDR3 has 15 residues. The ends lost 4 bases at V and 4 bases at J; junction bases unmatched: 7. The CDR3 protein is CASSRRGTGGYEQYF. CDR3 DNA: TGTGCCAGCAGCCGACGGGGGACAGGGGGTTACGAGCAGTACTTC. Variable domain in full (rest from reference TRBV5-6 and TRBJ2-7): DAGVTQSPTHLIKTRGQQVTLRCSPKSGHDTVSWYQQALGQGPQFIFQYYEEEERQRGNFPDRFSGHQFPNYSSELNVNALLLGDSALYLCASSRRGTGGYEQYFGPGTRLTVT.

The sample holds a few counts of this clonotype. The V gene is TRBV6-5, the J gene TRBJ1-1; D unresolved. Trimming took off 2 bases at V and 4 bases at J, with 11 bases between the two ends. The CDR3 is made up of 14 amino acids. In germline, CDR1 is MNHEY, CDR2 SVGAGI. In DNA, the CDR3 is TGTGCCAGCAGTTACGCAGGTCGGGGCACTGAAGCTTTCTTT. Translation: CASSYAGRGTEAFF.

The gene calls are TRBV5-1 and TRBJ1-4; TRBD1 matches at 8 bases. There are 14 residues in the CDR3. Germline V CDR1 and CDR2: SGHRS, YFSETQ. Germline trimming cut 4 bases from V and 7 bases from J; bases unmatched to any gene: 6. CDR3 DNA sequence: TGCGCCAGCAGCACCGGACAGGGTACTGAAAAACTGTTTTTT. This sequence encodes CASSTGQGTEKLFF.